The sequence of this T cell receptor (beta chain) was determined in a study of CD8+ T cells in alopecia areata. Extracted from the samples, RNA was reverse transcribed into cDNA to serve as the sequencing template. Libraries were prepared by immunoSEQ multiplex PCR; TCRdb keeps only in-frame clonotypes and omits some of them. The sample shows 90,000 or so clones, 40% to 50% of them seen only once. A word on this clone: The sample carries other DNA sequences with the same CDR3.

Described treatment: oral pan-JAK inhibitor, 5-10 mg twice daily. This clonotype was obtained from a human donor with alopecia areata. Sequenced here: CD8+ T cells sorted from blood, sampled at week 24, from a patient treated with tofacitinib.

The CDR3 reads CASSLPGIGELFF. As DNA, the CDR3 is TGTGCCAGCAGTCTACCAGGGATCGGGGAGCTGTTTTTT. The chain employs TRBV27 and TRBJ2-2, with a weak D call TRBD1 (5 bases). Germline CDR1 MNHEY, CDR2 SMNVEV (reference sequence). V lost 5 bases to trimming and J lost 7 bases, with 11 bases between them. This CDR3 has 13 amino acids.